This T cell receptor beta chain was captured in a study of regulatory T cells in long-lasting Graves disease. General observations from the study: TRBV28, TRBJ1-2 and TRBJ2-5 were favored in persistent disease. TCR diversity was lower in persistent Graves' patients than in newly diagnosed ones.

To note about this clonotype: The antigen remains unidentified.

Building of the TCR beta libraries involved iRepertoire HTBI primers and Arm-PCR of CDR3 regions. TCRdb re-called the multiplex PCR reads through MiXCR, storing one row per CDR3 protein. The sample carries some 370,000 distinct CDR3 sequences, roughly 25% recorded once. Per germline, CDR1 MNHEY and CDR2 SVGEGT. The CDR3 extends over 15 amino acids. The J segment lost 7 bases and the V segment lost 5 bases, leaving 8 bases of the junction unmatched. Time point reported: persistent/refractory GD, antithyroid drugs over 5 years with positive TRAb. PBMC-derived RNA was used for the TCR library. An endocrinology department located in Xi'an, China, was where the patients came from. The EDTA tubes were filled with 8.5 to 9.5 milliliters of drawn peripheral blood.

The V and J genes are TRBV6-2 or TRBV6-3 and TRBJ1-6; the match to TRBD1 covers 7 bases. The source was peripheral blood mononuclear cells (PBMCs), collected when the disease was refractory, from a patient treated with antithyroid drugs. The receptor was isolated from a woman aged 40 to 50 with Graves disease. The CDR3 spells CASSPGTDRNSPLHF. The DNA for the CDR3 is TGTGCCAGCAGTCCCGGGACAGACAGAAATTCACCCCTCCACTTT.